A selection of T cell receptor beta chains follows, all from one sample in a study of shared clonotypes between healthy human individuals. Method: immunoSEQ multiplex PCR; TCRdb's copy keeps in-frame clones and lacks some. The sample lists under 1,100,000 clones, about 76% occurring once. Input material: memory CD4+ T cells sorted from blood. Receptors originate from a man aged 18 to 29 in good health. Each CDR3 is given with its conserved first and last residue. A D gene is named only where the DNA matches it firmly. Only part of the rows carry a size: once, few, many, or a class if the clone is expanded.

>TRBJ2-3|TRBD2|17|TRBV10-3|once
CAISESASGENTDTQYF
TGTGCCATCAGTGAGTCGGCTAGCGGCGAAAACACAGATACGCAGTATTTT
>TRBJ2-2|TRBD2|16|TRBV5-6|.
CASSLDSQRETGELFF
TGTGCCAGCAGCTTGGATAGCCAGCGGGAGACCGGGGAGCTGTTTTTT
>TRBJ2-2|.|15|TRBV7-2|.
CASSLRGQAHGELFF
TGTGCCAGCAGCTTAAGAGGGCAGGCTCACGGGGAGCTGTTTTTT
>TRBJ1-4|.|15|TRBV30|.
CAWSVNRGGNEKLFF
TGTGCCTGGAGTGTAAATCGAGGGGGTAATGAAAAACTGTTTTTT
>TRBJ2-5|TRBD1|15|TRBV6-5|.
CASSLKGQRQETQYF
TGTGCCAGCAGTTTGAAGGGACAGCGTCAAGAGACCCAGTACTTC
>TRBJ1-4|.|15|TRBV5-1|.
CASSLAGWVNEKLFF
TGCGCCAGCAGCTTAGCAGGGTGGGTTAATGAAAAACTGTTTTTT
>TRBJ2-7|TRBD2|16|TRBV7-6|.
CASSQPTSGSQYEQYF
TGTGCCAGCAGCCAACCCACTAGCGGGAGCCAATACGAGCAGTACTTC
>TRBJ2-7|.|13|TRBV6-5|.
CASRGLLGDEQYF
TGTGCCAGCCGGGGACTGTTAGGCGACGAGCAGTACTTC
>TRBJ1-4|TRBD1|15|TRBV19|few
CASSETGGIGEKLFF
TGTGCCAGTAGTGAGACAGGGGGCATCGGGGAAAAACTGTTTTTT
>TRBJ2-7|.|14|TRBV19|.
CASSMYGTYYEQYF
TGTGCCAGTAGTATGTACGGGACTTACTACGAGCAGTACTTC
>TRBJ1-5|TRBD1|18|TRBV7-9|few
CASSLVGTGVGSNQPQHF
TGTGCCAGCAGCTTAGTGGGGACAGGGGTCGGGAGCAATCAGCCCCAGCATTTT
>TRBJ2-1|.|14|TRBV7-2|once
CASSSQLVPNEQFF
TGTGCCAGCAGCTCACAACTAGTTCCCAATGAGCAGTTCTTC
>TRBJ1-2|.|14|TRBV5-1|.
CASSSDGQYKGYTF
TGCGCCAGCAGCTCGGATGGACAGTACAAGGGCTACACCTTC
>TRBJ1-2|.|13|TRBV28|few
CASSPGGKYGYTF
TGTGCCAGCAGCCCCGGCGGAAAGTATGGCTACACCTTC
>TRBJ1-1|.|11|TRBV28|.
CASRQITEAFF
TGTGCCAGCAGGCAAATTACTGAAGCTTTCTTT
>TRBJ1-1|.|13|TRBV5-6|.
CASSLVGAAEAFF
TGTGCCAGCAGCTTGGTCGGGGCGGCTGAAGCTTTCTTT
>TRBJ2-7|.|13|TRBV7-8|few
CASSLAQGYEQYF
TGTGCCAGCAGCTTAGCGCAGGGCTACGAGCAGTACTTC
>TRBJ1-3|TRBD1|15|TRBV5-1|few
CASSSGTASGNTIYF
TGCGCCAGCAGCTCCGGGACAGCCTCTGGAAACACCATATATTTT
>TRBJ2-4|TRBD1|15|TRBV11-2|once
CASRRTGTGGGIQYF
TGTGCCAGCAGACGTACCGGGACAGGGGGGGGCATTCAGTACTTC
>TRBJ1-4|TRBD1|15|TRBV4-1|.
CASSQEDRGKEKLFF
TGCGCCAGCAGCCAAGAAGACAGGGGGAAGGAAAAACTGTTTTTT
>TRBJ1-5|.|17|TRBV4-1|once
CASSHFSGTQGSQPQHF
TGCGCCAGCAGCCACTTTTCCGGGACACAGGGCTCTCAGCCCCAGCATTTT
>TRBJ2-1|.|15|TRBV5-1|few
CASSFGDSAYNEQFF
TGCGCCAGCAGCTTCGGGGACTCCGCCTACAATGAGCAGTTCTTC
>TRBJ2-7|TRBD1|16|TRBV5-1|.
CASSLRPGQGSYEQYF
TGCGCCAGCAGCCTCAGACCGGGACAGGGGTCCTACGAGCAGTACTTC
>TRBJ2-3|.|12|TRBV18|few
CASSPNGDTQYF
TGTGCCAGCTCACCAAATGGAGATACGCAGTATTTT
>TRBJ2-7|.|14|TRBV18|.
CASSPRDGAYEQYF
TGTGCCAGCTCACCCAGGGACGGCGCCTACGAGCAGTACTTC
>TRBJ2-7|.|13|TRBV5-4|.
CASSLFGLFEQYF
TGTGCCAGCAGCTTGTTCGGGCTGTTTGAGCAGTACTTC
>TRBJ1-1|.|15|TRBV5-1|.
CASSPPDLGNTEAFF
TGCGCCAGCAGCCCCCCGGATCTGGGGAACACTGAAGCTTTCTTT
>TRBJ1-2|.|14|TRBV30|.
CAWRTGLGNYGYTF
TGTGCCTGGAGGACAGGACTGGGAAATTATGGCTACACCTTC
>TRBJ1-2|.|14|TRBV19|many
CASMAPSRRYGYTF
TGTGCCAGTATGGCCCCGTCCCGCAGATATGGCTACACCTTC